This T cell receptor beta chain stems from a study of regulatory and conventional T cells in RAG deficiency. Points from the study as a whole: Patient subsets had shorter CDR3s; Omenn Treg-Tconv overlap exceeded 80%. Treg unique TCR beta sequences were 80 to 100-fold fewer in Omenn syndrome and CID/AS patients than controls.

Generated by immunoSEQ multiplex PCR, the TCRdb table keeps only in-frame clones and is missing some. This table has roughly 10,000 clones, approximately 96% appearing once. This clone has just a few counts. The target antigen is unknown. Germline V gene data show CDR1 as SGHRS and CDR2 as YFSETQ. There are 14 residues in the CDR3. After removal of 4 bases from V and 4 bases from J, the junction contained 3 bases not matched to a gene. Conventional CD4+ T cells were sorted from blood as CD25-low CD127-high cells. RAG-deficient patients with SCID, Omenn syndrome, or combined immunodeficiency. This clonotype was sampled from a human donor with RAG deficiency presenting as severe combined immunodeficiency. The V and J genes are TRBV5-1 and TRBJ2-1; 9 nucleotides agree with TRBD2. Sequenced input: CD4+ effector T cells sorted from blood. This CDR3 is CASSLREGYNEQFF. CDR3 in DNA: TGCGCCAGCAGCCTGCGGGAGGGGTACAATGAGCAGTTCTTC.